This T cell receptor beta chain was recovered during a study of shared clonotypes between healthy human individuals. Study as a whole: Donors had three CD4 naive, three CD4 memory, two CD8 naive and one CD8 memory plate apiece.

Unmatched junction bases numbered 12, after V lost 4 bases and J lost 7 bases. This CDR3 spans 16 amino acids. Germline V gene data show CDR1 as SGDLS and CDR2 as YYNGEE. The authors distributed each subset's genomic DNA evenly over several immunoSEQ plates. This table comes from immunoSEQ multiplex PCR, and its TCRdb copy is limited to in-frame clones, with some not included. The sample carries over 2 million clones, about 90% recorded once. The TCR comes from a young man in good health. Some clones in this sample may be carry-over from other donors' samples. Sequenced sample: naive CD4+ T cells from PBMCs. Subset denoted: CD45RA+ positively selected. V gene TRBV9 combines with J gene TRBJ2-7; 12 bases are shared with TRBD1. The CDR3 here is CASSPQGQGAKKEQYF. The DNA for the CDR3 is TGTGCCAGCAGCCCTCAGGGACAGGGGGCGAAGAAAGAGCAGTACTTC.